This TCR beta chain was profiled in a study of cytomegalovirus exposure and HLA in healthy donors. This clone has more than one count but fewer than ten. The antigen is unknown. The V and J ends lost 5 bases and 7 bases, in that order; junction bases with no gene match: 7. The CDR3 is 14 residues long. Germline V gene data show CDR1 as SGHVS and CDR2 as FNYEAQ. Whole-study findings and limits: Across HLA loci, a later analysis found differing TCR association rates, with DRB1 most and HLA-C fewest. Previous analysis showed most TCR beta V segments were productive about 87% or about 30% of the time. The availability of immune exposure information extended only to CMV serostatus. In vitro assays verified that a few CMV-associated chains recognized CMV antigens specifically.

This PCR relied on a set of 60 Vbeta primers and 13 Jbeta primers. This table comes from immunoSEQ multiplex PCR, and its TCRdb copy is limited to in-frame clones, with some not included. This table holds roughly 130,000 clones, about 82% found once. The clonotype was recovered from a man aged 25 to 45 in good health and CMV-seronegative. Sample: PBMCs. This chain connects TRBV7-6 to TRBJ1-4; 7 bases are a match to TRBD1. The CDR3 DNA reads as TGTGCCAGCAGCCCCGGGAGGGGGCGTGAAAAACTGTTTTTT. Translating it yields CASSPGRGREKLFF.